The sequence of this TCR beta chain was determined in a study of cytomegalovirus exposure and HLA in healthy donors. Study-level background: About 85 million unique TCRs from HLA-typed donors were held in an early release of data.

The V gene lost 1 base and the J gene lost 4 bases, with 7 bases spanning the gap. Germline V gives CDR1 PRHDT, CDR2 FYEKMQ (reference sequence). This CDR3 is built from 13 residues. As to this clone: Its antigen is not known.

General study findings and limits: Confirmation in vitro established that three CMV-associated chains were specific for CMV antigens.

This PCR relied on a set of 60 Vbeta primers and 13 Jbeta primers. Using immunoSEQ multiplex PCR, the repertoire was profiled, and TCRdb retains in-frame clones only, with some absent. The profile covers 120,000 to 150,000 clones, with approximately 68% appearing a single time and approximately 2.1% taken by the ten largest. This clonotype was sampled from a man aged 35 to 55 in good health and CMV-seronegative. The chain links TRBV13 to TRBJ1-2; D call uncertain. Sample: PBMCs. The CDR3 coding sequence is TGTGCCAGCAGCTTAGCGCCAGTCTATGGCTACACCTTC. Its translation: CASSLAPVYGYTF.